These 31 T cell receptor beta chains originate from one sample sequenced in a study of cytomegalovirus exposure and HLA in healthy donors. Primers for the PCR totalled 60 Vbeta and 13 Jbeta. Profiling relied on immunoSEQ multiplex PCR, and the TCRdb table lists in-frame clones only, not all of them. Among about 210,000 clones listed, about four fifths were seen once. Sequenced: PBMCs. The receptors derive from a woman in her fifties or sixties in good health and CMV-seropositive.

The chain links TRBV12-5 to TRBJ2-1; 7 positions match TRBD1. V lost 6 bases, J lost 6 bases, and 11 bases stayed unmatched. The CDR3 has 15 residues. Germline-derived CDR1 and CDR2 are LGHNT and FRNRAP. This chain's CDR3 is CASGQGQTLSNEQFF. Written as DNA, the CDR3 is TGTGCTAGTGGCCAGGGACAGACACTTTCCAATGAGCAGTTCTTC.

This chain links TRBV9 with TRBJ2-1; 8 positions agree with TRBD2. This CDR3 contains 14 residues. Trimming removed 3 bases from V and 7 bases from J; junction bases left unmatched: 6. Germline V gene data show CDR1 as SGDLS and CDR2 as YYNGEE. The CDR3 spells CASSAGLVTNEQFF. CDR3 nucleotides: TGTGCCAGCAGCGCGGGACTAGTTACGAATGAGCAGTTCTTC.

The V call is TRBV5-6, the J call TRBJ1-3; D perhaps matches TRBD1 (6 bases). V gave up 0 bases and J gave up 0 bases, with 13 bases separating them. This CDR3 has 17 residues. Germline CDR1 SGHDT, CDR2 YYEEEE. This CDR3 reads CASSLGDTIFSGNTIYF. CDR3 DNA: TGTGCCAGCAGCTTGGGGGACACTATTTTCTCTGGAAACACCATATATTTT.

This clone was found once. The V call is TRBV7-9, the J call TRBJ2-1, with 11 bases fitting TRBD2. The CDR3 runs 15 residues. The V and J ends lost 1 base and 5 bases, in that order; junction bases with no gene match: 1. Per the germline V gene, CDR1 is SEHNR and CDR2 is FQNEAQ (reference sequence). The CDR3 sequence is CASSLVAGGNNEQFF. The DNA of the CDR3 is TGTGCCAGCAGCTTAGTAGCGGGGGGGAACAATGAGCAGTTCTTC. The whole variable domain, filled in from reference TRBV7-9 and TRBJ2-1, reads DTGVSQNPRHKITKRGQNVTFRCDPISEHNRLYWYRQTLGQGPEFLTYFQNEAQLEKSRLLSDRFSAERPKGSFSTLEIQRTEQGDSAMYLCASSLVAGGNNEQFFGPGTRLTVL.

The V and J genes are TRBV7-2 and TRBJ2-5, with TRBD2 identical over 9 bases. V shed 1 base, J shed 9 bases, and the junction held 12 bases outside the gene matches. The CDR3 is 16 amino acids. Germline CDR1 reads SGHTA; CDR2 reads FQGNSA. This CDR3 reads CASSLGSQTSGAAQYF. In DNA, the CDR3 is TGTGCCAGCAGCTTAGGCTCTCAGACTAGCGGTGCGGCCCAGTACTTC.

A word on this clone: The sample carries other DNA sequences with the same CDR3. This rearrangement joins TRBV7-9 to TRBJ1-1; TRBD1 matches at 10 bases. Trimming took 5 bases from V and 4 from J; bases not matched to a gene: 4. Looked up from germline, CDR1 is SEHNR and CDR2 is FQNEAQ (reference sequence). There are 14 residues in the CDR3. The chain's CDR3 is CASSDRQGATEAFF. As DNA, the CDR3 is TGTGCCAGCAGCGATAGACAGGGGGCCACTGAAGCTTTCTTT.

This chain connects TRBV25-1 to TRBJ1-1, with 7 bases fitting TRBD1. CDR3 length: 13 amino acids. J gave up 2 bases and V 6 bases, and 3 bases lay outside the gene matches. From germline, CDR1 is MGHDK and CDR2 SYGVNS. The CDR3 DNA reads as TGTGCCAGCAGGGACAGGCTCAACACTGAAGCTTTCTTT. Protein: CASRDRLNTEAFF.

The V gene is TRBV28, the J gene TRBJ2-7; D gene uncertain. The CDR3 covers 15 residues. The V gene's germline CDR1 is MDHEN and CDR2 SYDVKM. The germline V and J ends were trimmed by 5 bases and 0 bases, with 14 bases remaining between them. The CDR3 region is CASSKDTLISYEQYF. CDR3 bases: TGTGCCAGCAGTAAAGACACACTGATCTCCTACGAGCAGTACTTC.

This chain connects TRBV28 to TRBJ1-3; D may be TRBD1 (5 bases). CDR1 is MDHEN and CDR2 is SYDVKM in the germline V gene. The CDR3 is 14 amino acids. Trimming removed 5 bases from V and 4 bases from J, with 12 bases in between. The DNA of the CDR3 is TGTGCCAGCAGTGACAGCGTTTCGGGAAACACCATATATTTT. Residues: CASSDSVSGNTIYF. Full variable domain (missing parts from reference TRBV28 and TRBJ1-3): DVKVTQSSRYLVKRTGEKVFLECVQDMDHENMFWYRQDPGLGLRLIYFSYDVKMKEKGDIPEGYSVSREKKERFSLILESASTNQTSMYLCASSDSVSGNTIYFGEGSWLTVV.

The DNA for the CDR3 is TGTGCCAGCAGGAGGACAGGGTGGGAGACCCAGTACTTC. Amino acids: CASRRTGWETQYF. The rearrangement joins TRBV6-1 to TRBJ2-5; 8 bases align to TRBD1. The CDR3 is 13 amino acids. The V and J ends lost 6 bases and 5 bases, in that order; junction bases with no gene match: 5. Germline CDR1 and CDR2: MNHNS and SASEGT.

The rearrangement uses TRBV19 and TRBJ2-5, with D perhaps matching TRBD2 (7 bases). Germline CDR1 LNHDA, CDR2 SQIVND (reference sequence). V was shortened by 4 bases and J by 4 bases, with 19 bases between the two germline ends. The CDR3 consists of 16 residues. CDR3 nucleotides: TGTGCCAGTAGTACGTCCGGGGCCGGGGGGCGAGAGACCCAGTACTTC. It is translated as CASSTSGAGGRETQYF. Drawing the rest from reference TRBV19 and TRBJ2-5, the complete variable domain is DGGITQSPKYLFRKEGQNVTLSCEQNLNHDAMYWYRQDPGQGLRLIYYSQIVNDFQKGDIAEGYSVSREKKESFPLTVTSAQKNPTAFYLCASSTSGAGGRETQYFGPGTRLLVL.

The chain couples TRBV5-1 to TRBJ2-3; tentative D call: TRBD2 (6 bases). V lost 1 base and J 0 bases, leaving 12 bases between the germline ends. The CDR3 runs to 16 residues. Germline V lookup: CDR1 SGHRS, CDR2 YFSETQ. Written as DNA, the CDR3 is TGCGCCAGCAGCTTGATCGGAGGGCAGAGCACAGATACGCAGTATTTT. Translation gives CASSLIGGQSTDTQYF.

The rearrangement links TRBV11-2 to TRBJ1-1, with 9 positions matching TRBD1. CDR1 and CDR2 from the germline V gene are SGHAT and FQNNGV. V trimming: 7 bases; J trimming: 8 bases; junction bases outside the gene matches: 8. The length of the CDR3 is 13 residues. In nucleotides, the CDR3 is TGTGCCAGCACTTGGGCCGGGACAGGGGAAGCTTTCTTT. As protein: CASTWAGTGEAFF.

The chain has TRBV10-3 and TRBJ2-3; TRBD1 might be the D (5 bases). Per germline, CDR1 ENHRY and CDR2 SYGVKD. This CDR3 is built from 15 residues. V was trimmed by 0 bases and J by 6 bases, leaving 13 bases between them. The CDR3 DNA follows: TGTGCCATCAGTGAGTCCGATCCTTCAGGGGATACGCAGTATTTT. Residues: CAISESDPSGDTQYF.

CDR3 sequence (DNA): TGCGCCAGCAGCTCCGGTCCCATCCCCGACAATGAGCAGTTCTTC. This encodes CASSSGPIPDNEQFF. The chain combines TRBV5-1 with TRBJ2-1, with D uncertain. The germline V gene encodes CDR1 SGHRS and CDR2 YFSETQ. The CDR3 is 15 residues long. The V end was cut by 3 bases, the J end by 5 bases, with 15 bases between.

Here the CDR3 DNA reads TGTGCCAGCAGCCCCCAAACAGGGGGTACTGAAGCTTTCTTT. Translating it yields CASSPQTGGTEAFF. V usage is TRBV9 and J usage is TRBJ1-1, with TRBD1 matching 8 bases. J gave up 5 bases and V 4 bases, and 7 bases lay outside the gene matches. The CDR3 has 14 amino acids. Germline loops: CDR1 SGDLS, CDR2 YYNGEE.

The chain couples TRBV5-1 to TRBJ2-7; D is unresolved. Trimming removed 4 bases at V and 0 bases at J, with 11 bases between. Germline V CDR1 and CDR2: SGHRS, YFSETQ. The CDR3 extends over 14 amino acids. In nucleotides, the CDR3 is TGCGCCAGCAGCCTTGAGCTCCGCTCCTACGAGCAGTACTTC. This sequence encodes CASSLELRSYEQYF. The whole variable domain, filled in from reference TRBV5-1 and TRBJ2-7, reads KAGVTQTPRYLIKTRGQQVTLSCSPISGHRSVSWYQQTPGQGLQFLFEYFSETQRNKGNFPGRFSGRQFSNSRSEMNVSTLELGDSALYLCASSLELRSYEQYFGPGTRLTVT.

This clone was seen a handful of times. V and J are TRBV6-1 and TRBJ1-4, with D maybe TRBD1 (6 bases). The CDR3 runs to 14 residues. Germline lookup yields CDR1 MNHNS and CDR2 SASEGT. The V and J ends lost 8 bases and 2 bases respectively, with 12 bases between them. The CDR3 loop reads CASDLGATNEKLFF. The CDR3 nucleotides are TGTGCCAGCGATTTGGGGGCGACTAATGAAAAACTGTTTTTT.

The chain has TRBV6-5 and TRBJ1-2; 10 bases are shared with TRBD1. Trimming removed 5 bases from V and 10 bases from J; junction bases left unmatched: 7. This CDR3 has 13 residues. Germline loops: CDR1 MNHEY, CDR2 SVGAGI. CDR3 DNA: TGTGCCAGCAGTCGGGGGACAGGGGTAGACTACACCTTC. This sequence encodes CASSRGTGVDYTF.

The V and J genes are TRBV20-1 and TRBJ1-2; maybe TRBD1 (6 bases). With 6 bases removed from V and 7 bases from J, the gap between germline ends came to 12 bases. CDR1 and CDR2 (germline): DFQATT, SNEGSKA (reference sequence). CDR3 length equals 11 residues. The CDR3 coding sequence is TGCAGTGCAACAGGGTTTGCTGGCTACACCTTC. This codes for CSATGFAGYTF.

A few counts support this clone. This chain connects TRBV6-1 to TRBJ1-4; no reliable D call. V was shortened by 5 bases and J by 7 bases, with 8 bases between the two germline ends. CDR1 is MNHNS and CDR2 is SASEGT in the germline V gene. The CDR3 contains 12 residues. The CDR3 loop is CASSINPEKLFF. In DNA form, the CDR3 reads TGTGCCAGCAGTATCAATCCTGAAAAACTGTTTTTT.

The rearrangement links TRBV7-2 to TRBJ2-7; 8 bases are a match to TRBD2. The length of the CDR3 is 14 residues. V shed 2 bases, J shed 7 bases, and the junction held 7 bases outside the gene matches. Germline lookup yields CDR1 SGHTA and CDR2 FQGNSA. CDR3 DNA sequence: TGTGCCAGCAGCTTACCCGGGGGGGCGGGTGAGCAGTACTTC. It translates to CASSLPGGAGEQYF.

This clone has just one count. The gene calls are TRBV27 and TRBJ2-6; D may be TRBD1 (6 bases). Deletions cut 6 bases from V and 1 base from J, with 13 bases between. CDR1 is MNHEY and CDR2 is SMNVEV in the germline V gene (reference sequence). This CDR3 has 16 residues. CDR3: CASSSVTGSGANVLTF. As DNA, the CDR3 is TGTGCCAGCAGCTCAGTAACAGGGTCTGGGGCCAACGTCCTGACTTTC.

V is TRBV5-5 and J is TRBJ1-2; 9 bases map to TRBD1. With V trimmed by 4 bases and J by 5 bases, 9 bases remained unmatched. The CDR3 covers 15 residues. In germline, CDR1 is SGHKS, CDR2 YYEKEE (reference sequence). The CDR3 is CASSNKQGAQYGYTF. The CDR3 nucleotides read TGTGCCAGCAGCAACAAACAGGGGGCGCAATATGGCTACACCTTC.

The V and J genes are TRBV7-9 and TRBJ2-1, with 9 bases lining up with TRBD2. Germline V gives CDR1 SEHNR, CDR2 FQNEAQ (reference sequence). V was pared by 5 bases and J by 7 bases, with 12 bases of the junction left unmatched. The CDR3 length is 16 residues. CDR3 sequence: CASSLSGGGAENEQFF. The CDR3 coding sequence is TGTGCCAGCAGCCTATCTGGCGGGGGGGCCGAGAATGAGCAGTTCTTC.

The rearrangement joins TRBV28 to TRBJ1-5, with D maybe TRBD1 (6 bases). Germline values: CDR1 MDHEN, CDR2 SYDVKM. The CDR3 spans 14 residues. Trimming shortened V by 6 bases and J by 8 bases, and 17 bases separated the two germline ends. The CDR3 protein is CASSPGPRGKPQHF. Here the CDR3 DNA reads TGTGCCAGCAGCCCCGGACCCAGGGGAAAGCCCCAGCATTTT.

This clone was found a few times. This chain joins TRBV4-1 and TRBJ1-3; a possible D gene is TRBD1 (5 bases). CDR1 and CDR2 (germline): MGHRA, YSYEKL. This CDR3 comprises 14 residues. The germline V and J ends were trimmed by 1 base and 1 base, with 5 bases remaining between them. The CDR3 loop reads CASSQAGSGNTIYF. The CDR3, as DNA: TGCGCCAGCAGCCAAGCAGGGTCTGGAAACACCATATATTTT.

The chain carries TRBV2 and TRBJ1-1; D is perhaps TRBD1 (6 bases). CDR1 is SNHLY, CDR2 FYNNEI, per germline. The CDR3 is made up of 14 amino acids. V lost 4 bases and J 4 bases, leaving 13 bases between the germline ends. CDR3 DNA sequence: TGTGCCAGCAGTGGTGAGGGAGGGGGCACTGAAGCTTTCTTT. Its protein product is CASSGEGGGTEAFF.

The chain carries TRBV7-2 and TRBJ2-7; weak D call: TRBD2 (6 bases). CDR1 SGHTA and CDR2 FQGNSA come from the germline V gene. This CDR3 region has 13 residues. Trimming took off 3 bases at V and 6 bases at J, with 12 bases between the two ends. CDR3 in amino acids: CASSLGLGGEQYF. CDR3 nucleotide sequence: TGTGCCAGCAGCTTGGGACTCGGAGGCGAGCAGTACTTC.

V gene TRBV4-2 combines with J gene TRBJ2-3; 9 positions match TRBD2. Germline V gives CDR1 LGHNA, CDR2 YNFKEQ. V lost 4 bases and J lost 0; bases outside the gene matches: 11. This CDR3 has 18 amino acids. In nucleotides, the CDR3 is TGTGCCAGCAGCCCTTACGCACTAGCGGGTTCTAGCACAGATACGCAGTATTTT. Its translation is CASSPYALAGSSTDTQYF.

This chain uses TRBV7-6 with TRBJ2-5, with D tentatively TRBD2 (6 bases). Germline-derived CDR1 and CDR2 are SGHVS and FNYEAQ. The ends were cut back, 5 bases at V and 0 bases at J, with 16 bases in the middle. CDR3 length equals 16 residues. CDR3 residues: CASSPGVAVYQETQYF. The CDR3 DNA reads as TGTGCCAGCAGCCCTGGGGTAGCGGTGTACCAAGAGACCCAGTACTTC.